The next 10 T cell receptor beta chains were all read from a single sample in a study of read filtering for tumor transcriptome and immune sequencing. From approximately 400 ng of RNA, a library with molecular barcoded alpha/delta and beta/gamma adaptors was made. One entry per CDR3 protein, called by TCRdb with MiXCR from the reads. The sample contains approximately 65,000 distinct CDR3 sequences, about 15% of which appear only once. Sequenced sample: a population of CD138-negative cells sorted from bone marrow. These receptors were taken from a donor aged 40 or older with multiple myeloma.

This clonotype showed up many times. The chain couples TRBV7-9 to TRBJ1-1, with D unresolved. Germline V CDR1 and CDR2: SEHNR, FQNEAQ (reference sequence). The V gene lost 5 bases and the J gene lost 4 bases, with 17 bases spanning the gap. The CDR3 is 15 amino acids. In DNA, the CDR3 is TGTGCCAGCAGCCCCGCGGTCTCCTGGGGCACTGAAGCTTTCTTT. It codes for CASSPAVSWGTEAFF. The full variable domain, its missing parts supplied by reference TRBV7-9 and TRBJ1-1, is DTGVSQNPRHKITKRGQNVTFRCDPISEHNRLYWYRQTLGQGPEFLTYFQNEAQLEKSRLLSDRFSAERPKGSFSTLEIQRTEQGDSAMYLCASSPAVSWGTEAFFGQGTRLTVV.

By share of the sample, this clonotype is medium-sized. V is TRBV6-6 and J is TRBJ1-1, with D unclear. Trimming took off 2 bases at V and 1 base at J, with 8 bases between the two ends. The length of the CDR3 is 14 residues. Germline loops: CDR1 MNHNY, CDR2 SVGAGI (reference sequence). This CDR3 is CASSYDVRNTEAFF. Here the CDR3 DNA reads TGTGCCAGCAGTTACGATGTCAGGAACACTGAAGCTTTCTTT.

This clonotype was found a few times. Germline and junction disagree at one end, which may indicate a read error. V and J are TRBV6-5 and TRBJ1-1; D remains ambiguous. This CDR3 has 16 amino acids. Germline V gene data show CDR1 as MNHEY and CDR2 as SVGAGI. CDR3 region: CTSSPQGRNMNTEAFF. DNA of the CDR3: TGTACCAGCAGCCCCCAAGGACGGAATATGAACACTGAAGCTTTCTTT.

With regard to this clonotype: Relative to the germline gene, one junction end is altered; a read error may explain this. The V call is TRBV20-1, the J call TRBJ2-7; no reliable D call. Germline V gene data show CDR1 as DFQATT and CDR2 as SNEGSKA (reference sequence). The CDR3 extends over 12 amino acids. The CDR3: CSATDCAYDQYF. DNA for the CDR3: TGCAGTGCTACGGATTGTGCCTACGATCAGTACTTC.

This clonotype has ten or more counts. V is TRBV5-1 and J is TRBJ2-1, with D unclear. Trimming removed 0 bases at V and 8 bases at J, with 9 bases between. The CDR3 contains 13 residues. The germline V gene encodes CDR1 SGHRS and CDR2 YFSETQ. CDR3 sequence reads: CASSLEGFHEQFF. CDR3 nucleotides: TGCGCCAGCAGCTTGGAGGGTTTTCATGAGCAGTTCTTC.

This clonotype appeared many times. One end of the junction varies from germline; a read error may be responsible. The rearrangement joins TRBV12-3 or TRBV12-4 to TRBJ2-2, with TRBD2 as a possible D gene (5 bases). The CDR3 totals 13 residues. CDR3 amino acids: CASSLRRSGELFF. In DNA form, the CDR3 reads TGTGCCAGCAGTCTTAGGAGGTCCGGTGAGCTGTTTTTT.

This clonotype was seen repeatedly, ten times or more. This sequence joins TRBV9 and TRBJ2-7; 10 bases are shared with TRBD1. This CDR3 is built from 14 residues. Germline trimming cut 4 bases from V and 2 bases from J; bases unmatched to any gene: 3. Germline loops: CDR1 SGDLS, CDR2 YYNGEE. CDR3 region: CASSPGQGPYEQYF. The CDR3 region has the DNA TGTGCCAGCAGCCCGGGACAGGGGCCCTACGAGCAGTACTTC.

Ten or more counts support this clonotype. CDR3 nucleotides: TGTGCCAGCAGCAACAGGACTAGCGCCGGTTACAATGAGCAGTTCTTC. Protein product: CASSNRTSAGYNEQFF. The genes are TRBV11-2 and TRBJ2-1, with TRBD2 matching 9 bases. The CDR3 sequence is 16 residues long. Unmatched junction bases numbered 9, after V lost 5 bases and J lost 4 bases. CDR1 and CDR2 (germline): SGHAT, FQNNGV.

At least ten counts were recorded for this clonotype. This chain connects TRBV10-3 to TRBJ2-3; D is unresolved. Per the germline V gene, CDR1 is ENHRY and CDR2 is SYGVKD. V lost 5 bases and J lost 0, with 0 bases in between. This CDR3 region has 11 residues. The DNA of the CDR3 is TGTGCCATCAGTAGCACAGATACGCAGTATTTT. Translation: CAISSTDTQYF.

This clonotype was recorded many times. The V gene is TRBV4-2, the J gene TRBJ2-1, with 10 bases matching TRBD2. The germline V gene encodes CDR1 LGHNA and CDR2 YNFKEQ. The CDR3 is made up of 17 amino acids. J was trimmed by 4 bases and V by 1 base; bases with no gene match: 7. CDR3 nucleotide sequence: TGTGCCAGCAGCCAAGCCCTTCTAGCGGGAGCATACAATGAGCAGTTCTTC. It is translated as CASSQALLAGAYNEQFF.